What follows is one TCR beta chain and its context. Its antigen remains unknown. These data come from a study of T cells in Graves' hyperthyroidism and ophthalmopathy. General observations from the study: Most thyroid clonotypes with frequency above 0.001 were detected in blood.

The V and J ends lost 6 bases and 8 bases, in that order; junction bases with no gene match: 10. The CDR3 runs 16 residues. In germline, CDR1 is SGHVS, CDR2 FQNEAQ. Amplification of TCR beta CDR3 regions used RNA as the template. The HTBI set primed first-round TCR CDR3 RT-PCR. One entry per CDR3 protein results from TCRdb running MiXCR on the multiplex PCR reads. The sample contains about 420,000 distinct CDR3 sequences, 15% to 19% of which appear only once. The chain has TRBV7-8 and TRBJ2-1, with 13 bases aligning to TRBD2. The TCR originated in a woman aged 18 to 35 with Graves' hyperthyroidism. The sample was blood. The DNA of the CDR3 is TGTGCCAGCAGATTAACCGGGACTAGCGGGAACTATGAGCAGTTCTTC. It is translated as CASRLTGTSGNYEQFF.